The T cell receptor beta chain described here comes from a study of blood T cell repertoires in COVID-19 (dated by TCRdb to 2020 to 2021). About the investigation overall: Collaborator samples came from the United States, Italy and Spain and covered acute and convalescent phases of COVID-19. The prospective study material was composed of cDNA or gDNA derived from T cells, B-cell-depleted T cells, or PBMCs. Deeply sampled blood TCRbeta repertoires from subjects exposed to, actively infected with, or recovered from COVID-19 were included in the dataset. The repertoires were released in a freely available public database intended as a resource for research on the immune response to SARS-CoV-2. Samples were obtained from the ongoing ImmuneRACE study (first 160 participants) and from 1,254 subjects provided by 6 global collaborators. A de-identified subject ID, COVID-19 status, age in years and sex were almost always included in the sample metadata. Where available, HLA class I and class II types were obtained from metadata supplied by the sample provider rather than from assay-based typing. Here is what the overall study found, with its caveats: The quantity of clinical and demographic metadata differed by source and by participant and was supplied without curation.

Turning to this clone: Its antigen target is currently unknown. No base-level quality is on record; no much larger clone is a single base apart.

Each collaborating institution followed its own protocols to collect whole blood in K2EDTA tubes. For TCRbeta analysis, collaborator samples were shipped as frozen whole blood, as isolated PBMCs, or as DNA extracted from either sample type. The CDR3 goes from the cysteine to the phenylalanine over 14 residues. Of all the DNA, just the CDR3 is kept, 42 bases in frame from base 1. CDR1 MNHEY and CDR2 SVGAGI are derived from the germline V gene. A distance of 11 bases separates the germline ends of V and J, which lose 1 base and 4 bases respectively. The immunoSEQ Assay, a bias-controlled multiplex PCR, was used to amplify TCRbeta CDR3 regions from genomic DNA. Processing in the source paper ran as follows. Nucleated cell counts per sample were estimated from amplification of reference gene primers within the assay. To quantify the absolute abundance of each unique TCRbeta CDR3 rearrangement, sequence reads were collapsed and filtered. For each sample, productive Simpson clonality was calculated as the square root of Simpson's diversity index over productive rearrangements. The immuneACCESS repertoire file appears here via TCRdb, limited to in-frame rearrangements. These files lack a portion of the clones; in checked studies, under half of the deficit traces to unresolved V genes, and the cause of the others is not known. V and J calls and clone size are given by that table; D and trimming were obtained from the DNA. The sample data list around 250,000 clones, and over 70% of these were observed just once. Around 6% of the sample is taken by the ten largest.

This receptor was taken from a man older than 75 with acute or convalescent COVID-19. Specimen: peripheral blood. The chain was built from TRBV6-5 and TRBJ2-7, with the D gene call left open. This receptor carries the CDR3 CASSYLTTWYEQYF. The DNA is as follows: TGTGCCAGCAGTTACTTAACTACGTGGTACGAGCAGTACTTC.